This paragraph covers one T cell receptor beta chain sequence. The CDR3 sequence is 17 residues long. The record originates from a study of blood T cell repertoires in COVID-19. Study-wide background: There were acute and convalescent COVID-19 samples, and they came from the United States, Italy and Spain. T cells, B-cell-depleted T cells, or PBMCs supplied cDNA or gDNA.

How the authors handled the data: Reference gene primers were amplified, and this amplification served to estimate nucleated cell counts. Only in-frame clones appear in the TCRdb table, and some are missing; sequencing was by immunoSEQ multiplex PCR. V and J calls and clone size are those listed in that table; D and trimming were worked out from the DNA. The sample lists a few hundred thousand clones; roughly 84% were seen once. The specimen sequenced was peripheral blood. The receptor comes from a woman between 55 and 75 years old who had recovered from COVID-19. The chain uses TRBV12-2 and TRBJ2-3; the listed D gene, TRBD1, was not tested against the DNA. TRBV12-2 is deemed a pseudogene. The CDR3 DNA is TGTGCAAGTCGCTTTGGGCTCGACCCTTTTAGCACAGATACGCAGTATTTT. Translated, it gives CASRFGLDPFSTDTQYF.